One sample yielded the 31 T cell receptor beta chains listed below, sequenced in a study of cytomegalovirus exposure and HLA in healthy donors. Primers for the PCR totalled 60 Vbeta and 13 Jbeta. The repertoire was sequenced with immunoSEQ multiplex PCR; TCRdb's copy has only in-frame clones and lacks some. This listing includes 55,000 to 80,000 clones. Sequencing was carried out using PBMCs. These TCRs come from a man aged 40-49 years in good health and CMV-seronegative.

In DNA, the CDR3 is TGTGCCAGCAGCGGGGGGTTGCGGGGGGCCCCGGGAAACGAGCAGTACTTC. It yields the protein CASSGGLRGAPGNEQYF. The chain couples TRBV7-9 to TRBJ2-7; 8 bases map to TRBD2. CDR1 and CDR2 from the germline V gene are SEHNR and FQNEAQ (reference sequence). Trimming cost V 5 bases and J 5 bases; bases outside gene matches: 17. The length of the CDR3 is 17 residues.

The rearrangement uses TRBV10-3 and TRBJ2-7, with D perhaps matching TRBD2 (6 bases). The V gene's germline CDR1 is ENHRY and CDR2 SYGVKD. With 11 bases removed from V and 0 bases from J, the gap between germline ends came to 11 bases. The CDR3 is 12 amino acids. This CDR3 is CAAGTASYEQYF. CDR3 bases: TGTGCCGCCGGGACTGCCTCCTACGAGCAGTACTTC.

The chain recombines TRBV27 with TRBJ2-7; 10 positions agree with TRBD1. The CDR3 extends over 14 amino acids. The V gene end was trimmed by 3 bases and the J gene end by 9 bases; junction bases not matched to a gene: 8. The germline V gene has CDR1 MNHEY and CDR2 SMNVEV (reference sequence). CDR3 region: CASSLDRGALGQYF. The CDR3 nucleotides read TGTGCCAGCAGTTTGGACAGGGGGGCCCTGGGGCAGTACTTC.

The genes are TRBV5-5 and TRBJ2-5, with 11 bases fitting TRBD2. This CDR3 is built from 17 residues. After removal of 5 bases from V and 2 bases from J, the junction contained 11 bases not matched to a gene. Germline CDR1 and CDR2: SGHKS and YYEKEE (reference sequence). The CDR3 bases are TGTGCCAGCAGTTATGGACTAGCGGGCCTGTTACAAGAGACCCAGTACTTC. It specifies CASSYGLAGLLQETQYF.

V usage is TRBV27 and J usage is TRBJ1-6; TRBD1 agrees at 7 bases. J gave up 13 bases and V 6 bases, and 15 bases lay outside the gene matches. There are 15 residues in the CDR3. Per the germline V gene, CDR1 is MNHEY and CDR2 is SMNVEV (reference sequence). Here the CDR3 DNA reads TGTGCCAGCAGAGACCCGGGACAGACAGATCCGCCCCTCCACTTT. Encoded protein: CASRDPGQTDPPLHF.

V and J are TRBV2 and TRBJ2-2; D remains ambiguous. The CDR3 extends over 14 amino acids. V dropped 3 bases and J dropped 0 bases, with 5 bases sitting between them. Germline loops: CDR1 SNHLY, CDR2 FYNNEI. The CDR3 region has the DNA TGTGCCAGCAGTGAGTCATCGAACACCGGGGAGCTGTTTTTT. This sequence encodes CASSESSNTGELFF.

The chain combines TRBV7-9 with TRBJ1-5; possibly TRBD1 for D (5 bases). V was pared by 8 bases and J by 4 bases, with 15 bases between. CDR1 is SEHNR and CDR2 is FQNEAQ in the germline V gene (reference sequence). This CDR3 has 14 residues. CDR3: CASAATDQNQPQHF. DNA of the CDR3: TGTGCCAGCGCAGCGACAGATCAGAATCAGCCCCAGCATTTT.

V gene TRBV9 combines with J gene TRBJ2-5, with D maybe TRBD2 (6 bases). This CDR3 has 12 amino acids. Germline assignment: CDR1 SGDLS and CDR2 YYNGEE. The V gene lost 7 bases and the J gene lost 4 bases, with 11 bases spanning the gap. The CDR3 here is CASSGARETQYF. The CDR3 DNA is TGTGCCAGCTCGGGAGCTCGAGAGACCCAGTACTTC.

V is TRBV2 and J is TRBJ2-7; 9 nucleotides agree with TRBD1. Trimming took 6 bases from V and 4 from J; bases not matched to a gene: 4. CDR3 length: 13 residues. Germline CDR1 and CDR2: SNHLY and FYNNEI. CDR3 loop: CASRAGTGYEQYF. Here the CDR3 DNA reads TGTGCCAGCAGAGCCGGGACAGGGTACGAGCAGTACTTC.

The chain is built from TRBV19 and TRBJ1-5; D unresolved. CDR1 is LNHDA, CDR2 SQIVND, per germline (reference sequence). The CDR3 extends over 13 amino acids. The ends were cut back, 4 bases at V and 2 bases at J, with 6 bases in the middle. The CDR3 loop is CASSTVRNQPQHF. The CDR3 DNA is TGTGCCAGTAGTACCGTTCGCAATCAGCCCCAGCATTTT.

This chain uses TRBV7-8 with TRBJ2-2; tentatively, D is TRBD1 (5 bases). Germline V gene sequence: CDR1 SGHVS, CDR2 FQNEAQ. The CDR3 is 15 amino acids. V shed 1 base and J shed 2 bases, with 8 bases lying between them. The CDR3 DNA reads TGTGCCAGCAGCTTAGTGGACAAAAACACCGGGGAGCTGTTTTTT. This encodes CASSLVDKNTGELFF. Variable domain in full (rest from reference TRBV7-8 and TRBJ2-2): GAGVSQSPRYKVAKRGQDVALRCDPISGHVSLFWYQQALGQGPEFLTYFQNEAQLDKSGLPSDRFFAERPEGSVSTLKIQRTQQEDSAVYLCASSLVDKNTGELFFGEGSRLTVL.

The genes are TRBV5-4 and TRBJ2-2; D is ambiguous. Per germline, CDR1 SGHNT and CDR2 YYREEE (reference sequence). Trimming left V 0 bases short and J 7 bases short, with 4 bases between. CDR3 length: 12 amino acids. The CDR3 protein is CASSLAGGELFF. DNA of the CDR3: TGTGCCAGCAGCTTGGCGGGCGGGGAGCTGTTTTTT.

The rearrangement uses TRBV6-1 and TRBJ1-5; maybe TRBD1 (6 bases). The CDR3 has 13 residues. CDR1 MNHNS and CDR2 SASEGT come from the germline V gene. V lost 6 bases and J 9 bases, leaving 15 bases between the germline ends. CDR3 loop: CASRDGQTRPQHF. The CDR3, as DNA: TGTGCCAGCAGAGACGGACAGACTCGGCCCCAGCATTTT.

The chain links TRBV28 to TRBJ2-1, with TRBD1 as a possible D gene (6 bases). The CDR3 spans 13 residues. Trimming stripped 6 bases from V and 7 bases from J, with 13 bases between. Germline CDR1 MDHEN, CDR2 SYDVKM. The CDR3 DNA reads TGTGCCAGCAGGGGGGCTAACGGTAATGAGCAGTTCTTC. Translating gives CASRGANGNEQFF.

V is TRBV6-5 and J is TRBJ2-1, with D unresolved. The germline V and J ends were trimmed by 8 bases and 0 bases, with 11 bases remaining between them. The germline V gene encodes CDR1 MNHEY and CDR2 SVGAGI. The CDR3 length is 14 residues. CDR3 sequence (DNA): TGTGCCAGCTCCGCGCTTGACTCCTACAATGAGCAGTTCTTC. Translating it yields CASSALDSYNEQFF.

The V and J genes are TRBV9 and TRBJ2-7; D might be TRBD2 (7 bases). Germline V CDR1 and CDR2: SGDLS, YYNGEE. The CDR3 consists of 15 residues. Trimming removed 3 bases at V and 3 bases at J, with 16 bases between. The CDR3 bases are TGTGCCAGCAGCGAGGGGGGGGGTACGGTCTACGAGCAGTACTTC. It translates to CASSEGGGTVYEQYF.

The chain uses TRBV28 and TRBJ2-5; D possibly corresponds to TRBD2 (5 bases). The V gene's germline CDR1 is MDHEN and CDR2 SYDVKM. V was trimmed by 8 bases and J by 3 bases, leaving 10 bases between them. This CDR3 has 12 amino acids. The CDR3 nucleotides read TGTGCCAGCCTACTAGTGGAAGAGACCCAGTACTTC. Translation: CASLLVEETQYF.

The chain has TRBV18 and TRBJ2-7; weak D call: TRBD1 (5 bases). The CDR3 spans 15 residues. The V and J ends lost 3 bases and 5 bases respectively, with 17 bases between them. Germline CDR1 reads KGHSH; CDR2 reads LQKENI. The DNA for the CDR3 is TGTGCCAGCTCACCTTTGGAAGGGGTCAAGGACGAGCAGTACTTC. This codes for CASSPLEGVKDEQYF.

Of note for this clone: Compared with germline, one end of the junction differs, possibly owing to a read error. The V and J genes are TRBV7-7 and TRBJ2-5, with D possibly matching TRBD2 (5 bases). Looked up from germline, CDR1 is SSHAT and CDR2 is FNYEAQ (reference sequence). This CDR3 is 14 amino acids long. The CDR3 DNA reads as TGTGCTAGCAGCCCATCGCCCGGGGATGAGACCCAGTACTTC. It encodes CASSPSPGDETQYF.

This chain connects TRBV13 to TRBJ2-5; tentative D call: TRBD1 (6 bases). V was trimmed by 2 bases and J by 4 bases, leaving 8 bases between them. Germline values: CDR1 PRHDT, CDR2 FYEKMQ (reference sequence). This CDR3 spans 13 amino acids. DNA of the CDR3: TGTGCCAGCAGCTTAACAGGGTCAGAGACCCAGTACTTC. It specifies CASSLTGSETQYF.

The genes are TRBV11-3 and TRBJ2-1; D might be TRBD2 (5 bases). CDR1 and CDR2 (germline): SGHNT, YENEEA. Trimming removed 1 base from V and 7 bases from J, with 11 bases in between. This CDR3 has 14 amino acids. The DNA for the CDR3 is TGTGCCAGCAGCTTAGTCGCTAGCTCGAATGAGCAGTTCTTC. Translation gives CASSLVASSNEQFF.

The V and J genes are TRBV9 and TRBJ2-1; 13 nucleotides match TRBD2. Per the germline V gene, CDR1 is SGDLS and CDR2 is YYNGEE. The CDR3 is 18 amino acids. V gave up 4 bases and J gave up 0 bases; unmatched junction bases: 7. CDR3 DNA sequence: TGTGCCAGCAGCCCCCAGAGACTAGCGGGGGGCTCCTACAATGAGCAGTTCTTC. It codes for CASSPQRLAGGSYNEQFF.

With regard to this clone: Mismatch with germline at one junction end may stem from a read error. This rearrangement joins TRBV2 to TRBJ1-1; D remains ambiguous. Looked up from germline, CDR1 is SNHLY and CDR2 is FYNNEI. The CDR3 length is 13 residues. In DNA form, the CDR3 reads TGTGCCAGCAGAGAAGGGCCGTACGCTGAAGCTTTCTTT. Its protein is CASREGPYAEAFF.

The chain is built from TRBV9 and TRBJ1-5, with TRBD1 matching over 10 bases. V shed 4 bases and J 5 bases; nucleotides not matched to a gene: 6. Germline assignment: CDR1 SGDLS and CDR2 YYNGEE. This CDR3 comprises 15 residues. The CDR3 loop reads CASSSSGTGDQPQHF. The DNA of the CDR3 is TGTGCCAGCAGCTCGTCCGGGACAGGGGATCAGCCCCAGCATTTT.

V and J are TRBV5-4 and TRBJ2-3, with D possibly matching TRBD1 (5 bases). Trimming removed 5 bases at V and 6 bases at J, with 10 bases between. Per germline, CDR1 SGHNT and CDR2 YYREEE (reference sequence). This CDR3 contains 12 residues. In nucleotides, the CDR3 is TGTGCCAGCAGTAGGAAGGGGGATACGCAGTATTTT. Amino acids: CASSRKGDTQYF.

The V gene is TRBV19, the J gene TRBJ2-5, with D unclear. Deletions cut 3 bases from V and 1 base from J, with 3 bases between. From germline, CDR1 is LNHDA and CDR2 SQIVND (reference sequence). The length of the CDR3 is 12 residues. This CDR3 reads CASSIGQETQYF. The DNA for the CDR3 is TGTGCCAGTAGTATCGGCCAAGAGACCCAGTACTTC.

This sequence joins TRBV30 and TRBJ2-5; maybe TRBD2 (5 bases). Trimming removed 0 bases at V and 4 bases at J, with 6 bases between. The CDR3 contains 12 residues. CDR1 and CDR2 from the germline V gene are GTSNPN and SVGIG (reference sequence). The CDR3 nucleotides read TGTGCCTGGAGTGTCCTAGCAGAGACCCAGTACTTC. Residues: CAWSVLAETQYF.

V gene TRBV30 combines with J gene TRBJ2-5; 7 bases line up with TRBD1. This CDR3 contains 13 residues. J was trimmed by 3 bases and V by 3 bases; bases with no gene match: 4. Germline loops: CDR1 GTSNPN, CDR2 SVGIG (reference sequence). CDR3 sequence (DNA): TGTGCCTGGAGCAGGGGGACAAAAGAGACCCAGTACTTC. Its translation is CAWSRGTKETQYF.

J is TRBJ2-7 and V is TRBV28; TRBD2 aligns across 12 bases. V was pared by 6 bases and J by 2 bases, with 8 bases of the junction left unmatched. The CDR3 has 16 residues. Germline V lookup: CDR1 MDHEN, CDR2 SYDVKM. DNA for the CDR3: TGTGCCAGCAGATCGACTAGCGGGGGAGAAACCTACGAGCAGTACTTC. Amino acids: CASRSTSGGETYEQYF.

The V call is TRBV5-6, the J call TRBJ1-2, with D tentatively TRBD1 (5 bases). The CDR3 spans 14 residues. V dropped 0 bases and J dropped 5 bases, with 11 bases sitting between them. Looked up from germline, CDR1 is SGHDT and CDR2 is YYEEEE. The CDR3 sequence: CASSLVAGIYGYTF. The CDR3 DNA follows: TGTGCCAGCAGCTTGGTAGCAGGGATATATGGCTACACCTTC. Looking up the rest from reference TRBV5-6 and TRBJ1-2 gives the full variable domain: DAGVTQSPTHLIKTRGQQVTLRCSPKSGHDTVSWYQQALGQGPQFIFQYYEEEERQRGNFPDRFSGHQFPNYSSELNVNALLLGDSALYLCASSLVAGIYGYTFGSGTRLTVV.

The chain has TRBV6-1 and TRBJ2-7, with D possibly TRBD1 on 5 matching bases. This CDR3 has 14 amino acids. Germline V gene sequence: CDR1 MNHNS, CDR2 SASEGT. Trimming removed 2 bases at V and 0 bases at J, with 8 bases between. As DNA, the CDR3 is TGTGCCAGCAGTGAAACAGGATTCTCCTACGAGCAGTACTTC. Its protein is CASSETGFSYEQYF.